This entry features one T cell receptor beta chain sequence. This clonotype has just a few counts. What this receptor recognizes is not known. No base quality information exists; no much larger clone differs at one position. The sample's treatment or condition, from its label and the paper: live attenuated yellow fever vaccine strain. At each blood-draw timepoint, two biological replicates of bulk PBMCs were obtained. A standard Ficoll-Paque protocol was used to isolate PBMCs from peripheral blood. TriZol was used to extract RNA from bulk PBMCs, CD4 and CD8 fractions, and dextramer-positive and dextramer-negative fractions. This record comes from a study of T cells after yellow fever vaccination (dated by TCRdb to 2018 to 2020). Broadly, across the study: Libraries from fractions with low cell numbers were prepared with the SMART-Seq v4 Ultra Low Input RNA kit. Bulk TCR alpha and beta repertoires were sequenced longitudinally to track T-cell clones before and after primary and booster YFV17D yellow fever vaccination. Two healthy male donors, one aged 18 to 29 and one aged 30 to 40 years, made up the cohort. Blood was collected at multiple timepoints before and after primary and secondary immunization, and bulk PBMC replicates and cell subsets were isolated.

TCR cDNA was synthesized by 5'RACE template switching, through which a universal primer site and unique molecular identifiers were introduced. Priming of cDNA synthesis was performed from both the TCR alpha and TCR beta constant segments. Library amplification used two PCR steps, and the second PCR step added sample barcodes and sequencing adapters. Sequencing of libraries was done on Illumina HiSeq 2500 (2x100 bp) or NovaSeq (2x150 bp). The paper's data handling went like this. MIGEC handled demultiplexing of reads and collapsing into UMI consensus sequences, while MiXCR performed V(D)J alignment. Clonotypes responding to the vaccine were identified with edgeR on replicate PBMC samples, with the criteria of FDR below 0.01 and a log2 fold change above 5 up to day 15. Each bulk clonotype was labeled CD4 or CD8 based on which sequenced repertoire, CD4 or CD8, contained the clonotype at higher abundance. TCRdb trimmed the raw reads at Q25, called clones with MiXCR and kept productive beta chains. Every CDR3 protein is listed once, alongside the most common genes and DNA of its rows. The V and J calls shown here were made by TCRdb, not taken from the authors' results. Within this sample are some 350,000 distinct CDR3 sequences, with more than 9% of them counted one time only. Roughly 18% of the sample is taken by the ten largest.

Trimming removed 3 bases from V and 4 bases from J; the gene matches leave 9 bases unexplained. Taken from cysteine to phenylalanine, the CDR3 has 17 residues. The read is trimmed to its CDR3 DNA, 51 bases read in frame from base 1. CDR1 SGHRS and CDR2 YFSETQ were looked up in the germline V gene. Results the study describes overall, beyond this receptor: The study included only a couple of donors, which limits how far the findings can be generalized. A small share of clonotypes was detected in both CD4 and CD8 compartments, with the overlap likely arising from convergent recombination. Computational filtering was required because FACS-sorted repertoires could contain abundant contaminating clonotypes from the bulk population. Compared with the primary T-cell response, the secondary T-cell response was weaker but faster, peaking on day 5 rather than day 15. After the booster, most of the clones that had expanded following primary vaccination were detected again (96% of CD4 and around 90% of CD8), which suggests that memory was broadly maintained.

The clonotype comes from a young man who received the YFV17D yellow fever vaccine. Sample: PBMCs, taken on the day of the first yellow fever vaccination. The chain employs TRBV5-1 and TRBJ2-2; the central 10 bases match TRBD1. The bases read TGCGCCAGCAGCTGGACAGGGGGTAGATCGTCCACCGGGGAGCTGTTTTTT. This encodes CASSWTGGRSSTGELFF.